The 17 T cell receptor beta chains given below trace back to one sample, sequenced in a study of shared clonotypes between healthy human individuals. TCRdb's table, derived via immunoSEQ multiplex PCR, lists solely in-frame clones and lacks some. The sample contains about 480,000 clones, 79% of which appear only once. Sequencing was performed on PBMCs. The source of these receptors is a woman aged 40-49 years in good health. Some clones in this sample may be carry-over from other donors' samples.

The chain couples TRBV2 to TRBJ1-5, with D uncertain. V lost 3 bases and J 3 bases, leaving 15 bases between the germline ends. The CDR3 covers 16 residues. The germline V gene encodes CDR1 SNHLY and CDR2 FYNNEI. In DNA, the CDR3 is TGTGCCAGCAGTGACTTGTCCTATCCTATCAATCAGCCCCAGCATTTT. Translation gives CASSDLSYPINQPQHF.

The chain has TRBV6-4 and TRBJ2-1, with TRBD2 matching over 9 bases. Germline V gives CDR1 MRHNA, CDR2 SNTAGT. CDR3 length equals 15 residues. The trim removed 2 bases at V and 5 bases at J, leaving 4 bases unmatched. The CDR3 here is CASSDRAGGNNEQFF. CDR3 coding DNA: TGTGCCAGCAGTGACCGAGCGGGAGGTAACAATGAGCAGTTCTTC.

This rearrangement joins TRBV30 to TRBJ2-5; 12 bases are shared with TRBD1. Per germline, CDR1 GTSNPN and CDR2 SVGIG (reference sequence). The CDR3 runs to 15 residues. V was pared by 2 bases and J by 4 bases, with 5 bases of the junction left unmatched. In nucleotides, the CDR3 is TGTGCCTGGAGTAGGGACAGGGGGCGCAGAGAGACCCAGTACTTC. Amino acid sequence: CAWSRDRGRRETQYF.

This sequence joins TRBV6-5 and TRBJ2-5; a possible D gene is TRBD2 (5 bases). This CDR3 is built from 15 residues. Trimming took off 0 bases at V and 4 bases at J, with 12 bases between the two ends. Germline values: CDR1 MNHEY, CDR2 SVGAGI. CDR3 nucleotide sequence: TGTGCCAGCAGTTACTCGAGTGGGAGAATAGAGACCCAGTACTTC. It encodes CASSYSSGRIETQYF.

The chain is built from TRBV29-1 and TRBJ2-7; the D gene is possibly TRBD2 (7 bases). The germline V and J ends were trimmed by 0 bases and 6 bases, with 12 bases remaining between them. This CDR3 spans 13 amino acids. Germline V gives CDR1 SQVTM, CDR2 ANQGSEA. This CDR3 reads CSVEESGGGEQYF. The CDR3, as DNA: TGCAGCGTTGAAGAGTCGGGGGGCGGCGAGCAGTACTTC.

The chain has TRBV15 and TRBJ1-5, with a tentative D call TRBD1 (5 bases). This CDR3 spans 13 amino acids. Trimming cost V 7 bases and J 9 bases, with 16 bases left between them. CDR1 and CDR2 (germline): LNHNV, YYDKDF (reference sequence). CDR3 loop: CATKGARGSPQHF. In nucleotides, the CDR3 is TGTGCCACCAAAGGGGCCCGGGGATCGCCCCAGCATTTT.

In DNA, the CDR3 is TGTGCCAGCCGGTTTACGGGGGCCGCGAACGGCTACACCTTC. It translates to CASRFTGAANGYTF. The rearrangement uses TRBV11-2 and TRBJ1-2, with a tentative D call TRBD1 (6 bases). Germline assignment: CDR1 SGHAT and CDR2 FQNNGV. V gave up 8 bases and J gave up 8 bases, with 21 bases separating them. The CDR3 length is 14 residues.

The chain recombines TRBV2 with TRBJ1-1; D is undetermined. The CDR3 sequence is 12 residues long. V was shortened by 9 bases and J by 1 base, with 9 bases between the two germline ends. Germline CDR1 reads SNHLY; CDR2 reads FYNNEI. DNA of the CDR3: TGTGCCAGTCGAGAAGGGAACACTGAAGCTTTCTTT. This encodes CASREGNTEAFF. The complete variable domain, with remaining parts taken from reference TRBV2 and TRBJ1-1, reads EPEVTQTPSHQVTQMGQEVILRCVPISNHLYFYWYRQILGQKVEFLVSFYNNEISEKSEIFDDQFSVERPDGSNFTLKIRSTKLEDSAMYFCASREGNTEAFFGQGTRLTVV.

J is TRBJ2-7 and V is TRBV6-5; D is possibly TRBD2 (5 bases). CDR3 length: 13 amino acids. Trimming removed 5 bases from V and 3 bases from J, with 11 bases in between. Germline CDR1 reads MNHEY; CDR2 reads SVGAGI. The CDR3 coding sequence is TGTGCCAGCAGTATTTCACTAGGCTACGAGCAGTACTTC. Residues: CASSISLGYEQYF.

The rearrangement joins TRBV5-4 to TRBJ1-6; 10 bases line up with TRBD1. The germline V gene encodes CDR1 SGHNT and CDR2 YYREEE (reference sequence). The ends lost 4 bases at V and 5 bases at J; junction bases unmatched: 9. The CDR3 length is 17 residues. CDR3 nucleotide sequence: TGTGCCAGCAGCGGGCGACAGGGGGCTGGGGATAATTCACCCCTCCACTTT. Translated, it gives CASSGRQGAGDNSPLHF.

The V call is TRBV5-5, the J call TRBJ1-2, with 7 bases that match TRBD1. Germline V lookup: CDR1 SGHKS, CDR2 YYEKEE (reference sequence). The V gene end was trimmed by 4 bases and the J gene end by 7 bases; junction bases not matched to a gene: 10. The CDR3 is made up of 14 amino acids. This chain's CDR3 is CASSTGDSLSGYTF. DNA for the CDR3: TGTGCCAGCAGCACGGGGGACAGTCTGAGTGGCTACACCTTC.

Written as DNA, the CDR3 is TGTGCCAGCCTTACTCGAGCGGGAGCTGGCCAAGAGACCCAGTACTTC. It is translated as CASLTRAGAGQETQYF. V usage is TRBV28 and J usage is TRBJ2-5; 8 bases map to TRBD2. Unmatched junction bases numbered 12, after V lost 8 bases and J lost 1 base. This CDR3 has 16 amino acids. The germline V gene has CDR1 MDHEN and CDR2 SYDVKM.

V and J are TRBV7-4 and TRBJ1-3; D is ambiguous. Germline-derived CDR1 and CDR2 are SGHVT and SQSDAQ. The CDR3 has 14 amino acids. V was shortened by 3 bases and J by 1 base, with 7 bases between the two germline ends. CDR3 in amino acids: CASSFGKSGNTIYF. DNA for the CDR3: TGTGCCAGCAGCTTCGGGAAATCTGGAAACACCATATATTTT.

This chain joins TRBV10-3 and TRBJ2-3; no clear D gene. Trimming pared 6 bases from V and 0 bases from J, leaving 19 bases between. The CDR3 loop spans 17 amino acids. Germline CDR1 ENHRY, CDR2 SYGVKD. The CDR3 protein is CAISSGFGEFSTDTQYF. CDR3 in DNA: TGTGCCATCAGCAGTGGGTTTGGCGAGTTCAGCACAGATACGCAGTATTTT.

V gene TRBV27 combines with J gene TRBJ2-1; 13 bases match TRBD2. The V gene's germline CDR1 is MNHEY and CDR2 SMNVEV (reference sequence). V lost 2 bases to trimming and J lost 4 bases; unmatched junction nucleotides: 2. The CDR3 is 16 amino acids. The CDR3 DNA follows: TGTGCCAGCAGTTTACGGGGACTAGCGGGGTACAATGAGCAGTTCTTC. Its protein is CASSLRGLAGYNEQFF.

The CDR3 DNA follows: TGTGCCAGCAGCCGGGACACAGATACGCAGTATTTT. Translation gives CASSRDTDTQYF. The chain combines TRBV7-2 with TRBJ2-3, with a tentative D call TRBD2 (5 bases). Per germline, CDR1 SGHTA and CDR2 FQGNSA. There are 12 residues in the CDR3. Trimming removed 5 bases at V and 2 bases at J, with 5 bases between.

This clone was recorded only once. The chain employs TRBV4-2 and TRBJ2-5; D could derive from TRBD1 or TRBD2 (5 bases each). The CDR3 covers 16 residues. Trimming stripped 0 bases from V and 5 bases from J, with 16 bases between. Germline V gives CDR1 LGHNA, CDR2 YNFKEQ. CDR3 amino acids: CASSQDPIGTGETQYF. Here the CDR3 DNA reads TGTGCCAGCAGCCAAGATCCAATCGGGACCGGGGAGACCCAGTACTTC.